This T cell receptor (beta chain) comes out of a study of response to subunit inactivated influenza vaccine. Study-wide points: Authors suggested few new T cells are recruited by each seasonal influenza vaccination.

MiXCR was run by TCRdb on the RT-PCR reads, yielding one entry per CDR3 protein. The sample includes 450,000 to 500,000 distinct CDR3 sequences, 11% seen only once; the top ten take over 9.5%. This clonotype was recorded at least ten times. As yet, its antigen is unknown. The CDR3 is made up of 11 amino acids. Germline-derived CDR1 and CDR2 are DFQATT and SNEGSKA (reference sequence). The junction had 6 bases not matched to a gene; V was cut back by 8 bases and J by 9 bases. The TCR sequence derives from a man aged 50 to 59 who received an inactivated influenza vaccine. The chain uses TRBV20-1 and TRBJ2-1; 8 bases align to TRBD2. The sample here was PBMCs from blood, taken roughly 46 days after vaccination. As DNA, the CDR3 is TGCAGTACCCGACTAGCGACTGAGCAGTTCTTC. Encoded protein: CSTRLATEQFF.